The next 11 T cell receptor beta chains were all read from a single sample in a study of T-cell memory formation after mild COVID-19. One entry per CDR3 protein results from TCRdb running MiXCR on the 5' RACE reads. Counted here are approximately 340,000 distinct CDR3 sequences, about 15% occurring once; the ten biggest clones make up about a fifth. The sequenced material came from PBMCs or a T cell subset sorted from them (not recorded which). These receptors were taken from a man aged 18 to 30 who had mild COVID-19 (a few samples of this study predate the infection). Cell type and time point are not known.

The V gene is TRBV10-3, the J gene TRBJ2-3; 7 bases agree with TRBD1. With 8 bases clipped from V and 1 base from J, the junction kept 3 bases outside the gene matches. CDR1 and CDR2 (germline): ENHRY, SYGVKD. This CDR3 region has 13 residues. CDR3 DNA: TGTGCCATCCAGGGGGTTGGCACAGATACGCAGTATTTT. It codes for CAIQGVGTDTQYF.

CDR3 residues: CAISDPTGPSGETQYF. The DNA for the CDR3 is TGTGCCATCAGTGACCCGACAGGGCCCAGTGGGGAGACCCAGTACTTC. The chain uses TRBV10-3 and TRBJ2-5, with 7 bases lining up with TRBD1. The CDR3 runs 16 residues. The trim removed 3 bases at V and 5 bases at J, leaving 12 bases unmatched. From germline, CDR1 is ENHRY and CDR2 SYGVKD.

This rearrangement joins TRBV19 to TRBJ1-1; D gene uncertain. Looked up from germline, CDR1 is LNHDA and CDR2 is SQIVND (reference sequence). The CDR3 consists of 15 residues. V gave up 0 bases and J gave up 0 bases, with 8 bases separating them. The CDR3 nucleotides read TGTGCCAGTAGTATAGATTGGCTGATGAACACTGAAGCTTTCTTT. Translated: CASSIDWLMNTEAFF.

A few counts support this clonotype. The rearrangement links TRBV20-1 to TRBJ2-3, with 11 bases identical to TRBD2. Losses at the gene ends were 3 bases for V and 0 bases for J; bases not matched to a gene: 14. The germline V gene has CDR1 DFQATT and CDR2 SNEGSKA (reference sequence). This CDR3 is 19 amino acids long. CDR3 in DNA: TGCAGTGCTAGCGTGGCTAGCGGGGGGCAACTGACTAGCACAGATACGCAGTATTTT. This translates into CSASVASGGQLTSTDTQYF.

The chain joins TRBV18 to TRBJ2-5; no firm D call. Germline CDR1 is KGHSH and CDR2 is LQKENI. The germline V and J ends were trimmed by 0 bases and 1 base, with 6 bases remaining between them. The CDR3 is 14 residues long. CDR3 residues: CASSPPNGQETQYF. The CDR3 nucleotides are TGTGCCAGCTCACCACCGAACGGCCAAGAGACCCAGTACTTC. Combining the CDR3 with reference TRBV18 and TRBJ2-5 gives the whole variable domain NAGVMQNPRHLVRRRGQEARLRCSPMKGHSHVYWYRQLPEEGLKFMVYLQKENIIDESGMPKERFSAEFPKEGPSILRIQQVVRGDSAAYFCASSPPNGQETQYFGPGTRLLVL.

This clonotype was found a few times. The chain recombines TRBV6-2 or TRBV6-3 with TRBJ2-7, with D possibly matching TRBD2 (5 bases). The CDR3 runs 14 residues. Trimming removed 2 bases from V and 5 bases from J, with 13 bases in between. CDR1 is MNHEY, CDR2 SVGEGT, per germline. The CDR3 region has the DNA TGTGCCAGCAGTTACGTAGCGAGTTCGCACGAGCAGTACTTC. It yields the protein CASSYVASSHEQYF.

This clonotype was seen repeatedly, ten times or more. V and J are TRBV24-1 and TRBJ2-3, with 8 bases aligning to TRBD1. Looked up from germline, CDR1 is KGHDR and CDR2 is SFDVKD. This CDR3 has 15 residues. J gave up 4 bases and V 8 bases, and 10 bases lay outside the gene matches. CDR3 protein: CATIFGQGLSDTQYF. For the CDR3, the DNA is TGTGCCACCATCTTCGGACAGGGTCTTTCAGATACGCAGTATTTT.

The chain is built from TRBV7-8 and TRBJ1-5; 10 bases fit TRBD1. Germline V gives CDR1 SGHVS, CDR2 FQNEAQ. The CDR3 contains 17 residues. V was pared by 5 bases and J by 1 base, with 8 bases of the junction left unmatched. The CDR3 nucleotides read TGTGCCAGCAGCCCGGGGACAGGGGCCGTAAGCAATCAGCCCCAGCATTTT. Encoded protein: CASSPGTGAVSNQPQHF.

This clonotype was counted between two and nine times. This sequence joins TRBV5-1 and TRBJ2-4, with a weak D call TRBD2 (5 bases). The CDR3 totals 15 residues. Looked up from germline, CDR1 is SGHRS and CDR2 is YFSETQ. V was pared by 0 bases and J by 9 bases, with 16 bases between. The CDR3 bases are TGCGCCAGCAGCTTGGCCGGGGTAGGATCGGGCATTCAGTACTTC. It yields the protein CASSLAGVGSGIQYF.

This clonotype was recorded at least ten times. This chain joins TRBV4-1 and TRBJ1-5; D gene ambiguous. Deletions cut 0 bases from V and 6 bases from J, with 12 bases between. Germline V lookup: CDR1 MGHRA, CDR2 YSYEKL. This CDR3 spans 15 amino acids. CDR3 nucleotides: TGCGCCAGCAGCCAAGATAGGTCGGGCGGTCAGCCCCAGCATTTT. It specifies CASSQDRSGGQPQHF.

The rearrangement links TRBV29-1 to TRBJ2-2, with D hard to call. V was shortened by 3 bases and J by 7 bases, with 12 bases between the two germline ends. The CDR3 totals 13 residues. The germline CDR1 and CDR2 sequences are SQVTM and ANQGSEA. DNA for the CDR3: TGCAGCGTTGATTGGACGGGCGGCGGGGAGCTGTTTTTT. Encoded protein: CSVDWTGGGELFF.